Here is one T cell receptor beta chain with its context. The target antigen is unknown. A second PCR of about 6 to 11 cycles used a sample-barcoded 5' primer and a J-beta primer mix. The template-switch adaptor was a 5' adaptor with 12 random nucleotides. It tagged each cDNA molecule. TCRdb ran MiXCR on the 5' RACE reads and lists one entry per CDR3 protein. The profile shows fewer than 800,000 distinct CDR3 sequences, approximately 30% of them singletons. The germline CDR1 and CDR2 sequences are SGDLS and YYNGEE. The length of the CDR3 is 17 residues. V was shortened by 1 base and J by 6 bases, with 19 bases between the two germline ends. Researchers isolated at least 6 million PBMCs per sample. These data originate in a study of blood T cells in healthy people across ages. Study summary: Researchers report that template switching captured about one barcoded beta molecule per two T cells. Study-level results: Investigators treated diversity estimates from one million T cells as underestimates.

The receptor's source is a woman of 80 years or more in good health. This chain connects TRBV9 to TRBJ2-2, with a tentative D call TRBD1 (6 bases). Sequencing was done on a sample of blood. CDR3 in DNA: TGTGCCAGCAGCGTATCTGACGCAGGGGTTTGGGCCGGGGAGCTGTTTTTT. Its translation: CASSVSDAGVWAGELFF.